The 6 T cell receptor beta chains given below trace back to one sample, sequenced in a study of T cell responses to AZD1222 COVID-19 vaccine. This table comes from immunoSEQ multiplex PCR, and its TCRdb copy is limited to in-frame clones, with some not included. The repertoire holds some 170,000 clones, with around 94% as singletons. The sequencing here drew on peripheral blood, taken on day 0 of AZD1222 vaccination. These receptors were taken from an adult in good health.

The rearrangement links TRBV5-1 to TRBJ1-4; D gene uncertain. Trimming cost V 0 bases and J 0 bases, with 9 bases left between them. CDR3 length equals 16 residues. The germline gives CDR1 SGHRS, CDR2 YFSETQ. Here the CDR3 DNA reads TGCGCCAGCAGCTTGGGGGCTCTCTCAACTAATGAAAAACTGTTTTTT. Translation gives CASSLGALSTNEKLFF.

The V call is TRBV4-2, the J call TRBJ2-1; perhaps TRBD2 as D (6 bases). Germline CDR1 is LGHNA and CDR2 is YNFKEQ. The V end lost 3 bases, the J end lost 3 bases, and 12 bases lay between the germline ends. CDR3 size: 15 residues. The CDR3 sequence: CASSQVRESYNEQFF. The CDR3 DNA follows: TGTGCCAGCAGCCAGGTGCGGGAAAGCTACAATGAGCAGTTCTTC.

This rearrangement joins TRBV2 to TRBJ2-2, with D perhaps TRBD1 or TRBD2 (7 bases each). CDR1 SNHLY and CDR2 FYNNEI come from the germline V gene. This CDR3 comprises 14 residues. The ends were cut back, 6 bases at V and 5 bases at J, with 13 bases in the middle. CDR3 sequence: CASRWGGQTGELFF. Written as DNA, the CDR3 is TGTGCCAGCAGATGGGGGGGACAGACCGGGGAGCTGTTTTTT.

The chain links TRBV30 to TRBJ1-4; no reliable D call. The germline V gene encodes CDR1 GTSNPN and CDR2 SVGIG (reference sequence). The CDR3 is made up of 12 amino acids. V gave up 5 bases and J gave up 11 bases, with 15 bases separating them. CDR3 in amino acids: CAWGRPPEKLFF. In nucleotides, the CDR3 is TGTGCCTGGGGCAGGCCACCCGAGAAACTGTTTTTT.

This clone was detected once. CDR3 sequence: CASRRDRDNYGYTF. The DNA of the CDR3 is TGTGCCAGCAGGAGGGACAGGGACAACTATGGCTACACCTTC. This chain connects TRBV6-5 to TRBJ1-2, with 9 nucleotides matching TRBD1. The CDR3 has 14 amino acids. Germline lookup yields CDR1 MNHEY and CDR2 SVGAGI. V lost 6 bases and J lost 2; bases outside the gene matches: 4.

The genes are TRBV4-1 and TRBJ1-4; D is uncertain. The V gene's germline CDR1 is MGHRA and CDR2 YSYEKL. Deletions cut 0 bases from V and 0 bases from J, with 8 bases between. This CDR3 has 16 amino acids. CDR3: CASSQDDAPTNEKLFF. As DNA, the CDR3 is TGCGCCAGCAGCCAAGATGACGCTCCAACTAATGAAAAACTGTTTTTT.